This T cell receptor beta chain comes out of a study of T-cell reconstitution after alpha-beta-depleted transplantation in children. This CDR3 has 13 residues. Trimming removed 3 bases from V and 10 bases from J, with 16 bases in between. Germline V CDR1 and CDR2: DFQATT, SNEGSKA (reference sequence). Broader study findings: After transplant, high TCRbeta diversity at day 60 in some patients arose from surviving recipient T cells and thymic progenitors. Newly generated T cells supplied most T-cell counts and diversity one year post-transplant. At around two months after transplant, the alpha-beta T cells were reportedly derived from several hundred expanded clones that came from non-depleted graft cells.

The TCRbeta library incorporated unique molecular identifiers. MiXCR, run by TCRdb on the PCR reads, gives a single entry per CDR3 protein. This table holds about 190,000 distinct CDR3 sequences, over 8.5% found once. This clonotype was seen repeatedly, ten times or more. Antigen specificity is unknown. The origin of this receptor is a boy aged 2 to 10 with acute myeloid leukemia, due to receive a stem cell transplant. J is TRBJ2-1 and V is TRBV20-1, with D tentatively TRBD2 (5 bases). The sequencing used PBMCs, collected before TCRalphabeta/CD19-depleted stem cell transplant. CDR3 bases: TGCAGTGCTAGCGCCACCATTGGCGGGGAGCAGTTCTTC. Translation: CSASATIGGEQFF.